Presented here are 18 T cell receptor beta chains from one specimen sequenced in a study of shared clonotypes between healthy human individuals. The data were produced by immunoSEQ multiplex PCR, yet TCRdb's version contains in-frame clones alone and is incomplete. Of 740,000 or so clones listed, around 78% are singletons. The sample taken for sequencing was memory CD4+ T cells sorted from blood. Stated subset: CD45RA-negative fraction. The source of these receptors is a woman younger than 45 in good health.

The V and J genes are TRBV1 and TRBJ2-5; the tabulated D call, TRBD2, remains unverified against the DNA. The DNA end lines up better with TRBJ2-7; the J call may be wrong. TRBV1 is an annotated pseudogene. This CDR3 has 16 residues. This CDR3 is CTSSQALVAGGGEQYF. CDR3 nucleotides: TGCACCAGCAGCCAGGCATTGGTAGCGGGAGGAGGCGAGCAGTACTTC.

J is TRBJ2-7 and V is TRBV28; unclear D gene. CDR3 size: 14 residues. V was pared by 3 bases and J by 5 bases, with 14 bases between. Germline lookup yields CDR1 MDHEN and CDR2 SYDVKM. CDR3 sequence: CASSLYREENEQYF. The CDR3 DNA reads TGTGCCAGCAGTTTGTATAGGGAAGAGAACGAGCAGTACTTC.

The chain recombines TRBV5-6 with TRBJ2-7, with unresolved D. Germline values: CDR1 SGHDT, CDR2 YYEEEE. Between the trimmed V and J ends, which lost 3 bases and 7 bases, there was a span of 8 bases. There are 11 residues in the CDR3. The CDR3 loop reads CASSWQEEQYF. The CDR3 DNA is TGTGCCAGCAGCTGGCAAGAAGAGCAGTACTTC.

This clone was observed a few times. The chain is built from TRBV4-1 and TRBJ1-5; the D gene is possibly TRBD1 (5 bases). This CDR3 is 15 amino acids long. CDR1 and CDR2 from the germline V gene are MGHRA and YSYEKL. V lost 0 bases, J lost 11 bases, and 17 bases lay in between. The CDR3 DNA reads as TGCGCCAGCAGCCAAGATCTAGACCCACGGGGGGCCCAGCATTTT. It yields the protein CASSQDLDPRGAQHF.

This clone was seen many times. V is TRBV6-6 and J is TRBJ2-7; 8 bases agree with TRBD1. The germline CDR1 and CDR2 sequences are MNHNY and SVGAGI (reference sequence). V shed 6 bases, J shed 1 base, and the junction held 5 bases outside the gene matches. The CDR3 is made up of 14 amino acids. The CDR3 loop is CASRKGQGSYEQYF. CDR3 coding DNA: TGTGCCAGCAGGAAAGGACAGGGATCCTACGAGCAGTACTTC.

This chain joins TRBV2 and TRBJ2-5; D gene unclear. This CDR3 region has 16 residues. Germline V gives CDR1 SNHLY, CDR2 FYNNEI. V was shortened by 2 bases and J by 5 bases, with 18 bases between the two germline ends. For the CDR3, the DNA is TGTGCCAGCAGTGAAAATTTGGCCGGAATCCGGGAGACCCAGTACTTC. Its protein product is CASSENLAGIRETQYF.

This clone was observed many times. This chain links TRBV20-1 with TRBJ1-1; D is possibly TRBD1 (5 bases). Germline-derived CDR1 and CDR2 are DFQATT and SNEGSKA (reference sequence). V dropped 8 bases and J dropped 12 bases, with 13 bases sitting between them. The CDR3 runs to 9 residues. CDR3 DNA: TGCAGTCCCGGGGGGATTCCTTTCTTT. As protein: CSPGGIPFF.

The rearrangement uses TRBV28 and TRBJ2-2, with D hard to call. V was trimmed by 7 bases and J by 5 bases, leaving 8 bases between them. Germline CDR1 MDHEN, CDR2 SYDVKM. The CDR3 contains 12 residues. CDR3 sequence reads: CASTPVTGELFF. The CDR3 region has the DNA TGTGCCAGCACCCCGGTGACCGGGGAGCTGTTTTTT.

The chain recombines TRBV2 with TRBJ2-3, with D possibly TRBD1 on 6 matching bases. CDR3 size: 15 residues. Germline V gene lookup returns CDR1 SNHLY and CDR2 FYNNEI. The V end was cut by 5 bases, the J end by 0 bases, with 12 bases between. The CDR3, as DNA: TGTGCCAGCAGTAGATCGGGACAAAGCACAGATACGCAGTATTTT. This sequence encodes CASSRSGQSTDTQYF.

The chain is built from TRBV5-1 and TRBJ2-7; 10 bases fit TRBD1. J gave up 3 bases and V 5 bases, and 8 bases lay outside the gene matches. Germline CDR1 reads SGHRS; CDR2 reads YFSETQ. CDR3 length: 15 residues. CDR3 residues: CASSFRDRGGYEQYF. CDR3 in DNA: TGCGCCAGCAGTTTCCGGGACAGGGGCGGCTACGAGCAGTACTTC.

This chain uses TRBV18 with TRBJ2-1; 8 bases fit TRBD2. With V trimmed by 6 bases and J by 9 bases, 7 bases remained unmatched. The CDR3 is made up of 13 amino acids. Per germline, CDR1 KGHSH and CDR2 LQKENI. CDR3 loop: CASSPGLVVEQFF. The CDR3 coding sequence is TGTGCCAGCTCGCCGGGACTAGTTGTTGAGCAGTTCTTC.

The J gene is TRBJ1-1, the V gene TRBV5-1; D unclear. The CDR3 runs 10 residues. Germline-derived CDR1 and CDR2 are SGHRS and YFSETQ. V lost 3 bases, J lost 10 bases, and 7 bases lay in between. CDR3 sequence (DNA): TGCGCCAGCAGCTCACTGGGAGCTTTCTTT. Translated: CASSSLGAFF.

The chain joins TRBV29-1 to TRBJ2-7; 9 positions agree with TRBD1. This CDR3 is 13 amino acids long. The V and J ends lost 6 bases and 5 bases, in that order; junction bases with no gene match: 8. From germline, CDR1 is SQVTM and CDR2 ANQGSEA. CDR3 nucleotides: TGCAGCGTGCCACCGGGACAGGGAAACGAGCAGTACTTC. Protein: CSVPPGQGNEQYF.

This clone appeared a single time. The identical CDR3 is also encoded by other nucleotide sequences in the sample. The CDR3 DNA reads TGTGCCAGCAGTTCGGGACTAGCGGGAGGTGAGCAGTACTTC. Translated, it gives CASSSGLAGGEQYF. The chain carries TRBV27 and TRBJ2-7, with 15 nucleotides matching TRBD2. Germline V lookup: CDR1 MNHEY, CDR2 SMNVEV (reference sequence). There are 14 residues in the CDR3. Trimming cost V 4 bases and J 7 bases; bases outside gene matches: 2.

The CDR3 sequence: CATRRTSGGDYEQYF. CDR3 coding DNA: TGCGCCACCCGGAGGACTAGCGGGGGGGACTACGAGCAGTACTTC. The chain has TRBV4-1 and TRBJ2-7; 15 bases line up with TRBD2. V was clipped by 10 bases and J by 3 bases; unmatched bases: 7. The CDR3 runs to 15 residues. Germline V gives CDR1 MGHRA, CDR2 YSYEKL.

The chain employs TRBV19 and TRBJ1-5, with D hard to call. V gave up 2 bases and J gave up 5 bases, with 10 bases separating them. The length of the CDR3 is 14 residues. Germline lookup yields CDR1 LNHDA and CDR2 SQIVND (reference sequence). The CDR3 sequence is CASSIHGPYQPQHF. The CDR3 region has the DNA TGTGCCAGTAGTATACACGGACCATATCAGCCCCAGCATTTT.

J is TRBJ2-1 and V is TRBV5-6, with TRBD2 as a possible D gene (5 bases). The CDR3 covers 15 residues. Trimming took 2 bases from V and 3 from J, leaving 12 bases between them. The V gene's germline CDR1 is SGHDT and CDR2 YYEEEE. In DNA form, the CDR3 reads TGTGCCAGCAGCTTTTGGGGAGCCCTCTACAATGAGCAGTTCTTC. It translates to CASSFWGALYNEQFF.

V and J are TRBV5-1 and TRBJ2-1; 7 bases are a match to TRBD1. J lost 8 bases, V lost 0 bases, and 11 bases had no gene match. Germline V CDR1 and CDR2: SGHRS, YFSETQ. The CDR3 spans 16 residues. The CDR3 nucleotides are TGCGCCAGCAGCTTGGGGAACGTCCGTCAGGGGGATGAGCAGTTCTTC. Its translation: CASSLGNVRQGDEQFF.